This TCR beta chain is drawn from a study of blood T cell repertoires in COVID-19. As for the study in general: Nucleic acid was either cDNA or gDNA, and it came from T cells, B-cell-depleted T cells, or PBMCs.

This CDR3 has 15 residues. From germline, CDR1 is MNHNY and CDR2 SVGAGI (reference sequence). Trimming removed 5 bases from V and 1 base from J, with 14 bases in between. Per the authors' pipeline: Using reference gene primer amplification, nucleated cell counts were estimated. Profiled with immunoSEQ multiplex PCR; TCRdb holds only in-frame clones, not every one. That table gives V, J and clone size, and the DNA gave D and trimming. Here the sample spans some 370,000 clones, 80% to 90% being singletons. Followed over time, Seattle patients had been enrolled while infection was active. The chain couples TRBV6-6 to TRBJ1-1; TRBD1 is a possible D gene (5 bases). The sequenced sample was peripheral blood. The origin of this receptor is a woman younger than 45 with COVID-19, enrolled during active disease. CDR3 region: CASSPQGRENTEAFF. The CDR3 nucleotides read TGTGCCAGCAGTCCCCAGGGCCGAGAGAACACTGAAGCTTTCTTT.